One and the same sample provided the 3 T cell receptor beta chains below, sequenced in a study of cytomegalovirus exposure and HLA in healthy donors. The PCR was carried out with 60 Vbeta primers and 13 Jbeta primers. Sequenced by immunoSEQ multiplex PCR; TCRdb stores in-frame clones only, minus some. The sample lists around 100,000 clones; around 79% were seen once. The sample taken for sequencing was PBMCs. Every receptor here comes from a woman in her forties in good health and CMV-seronegative.

This clone was found a few times. The V and J genes are TRBV7-2 and TRBJ2-5; TRBD2 agrees at 9 bases. The CDR3 extends over 16 amino acids. Germline V lookup: CDR1 SGHTA, CDR2 FQGNSA. J lost 4 bases, V lost 1 base, and 7 bases had no gene match. CDR3 in amino acids: CASSLVTAGGGETQYF. The CDR3 DNA is TGTGCCAGCAGCTTAGTTACGGCGGGAGGGGGAGAGACCCAGTACTTC.

The chain has TRBV7-2 and TRBJ2-5, with TRBD1 identical over 10 bases. The V gene end was trimmed by 2 bases and the J gene end by 1 base; junction bases not matched to a gene: 4. This CDR3 contains 16 residues. Germline-derived CDR1 and CDR2 are SGHTA and FQGNSA. CDR3 residues: CASSLQWDRGQETQYF. CDR3 in DNA: TGTGCCAGCAGCTTACAGTGGGACAGGGGCCAAGAGACCCAGTACTTC.

The chain carries TRBV30 and TRBJ1-3; D not resolved. This CDR3 comprises 15 residues. V gave up 1 base and J gave up 4 bases, with 14 bases separating them. Germline CDR1 GTSNPN, CDR2 SVGIG (reference sequence). The chain's CDR3 is CAWSAPRSVGNTIYF. The CDR3 DNA follows: TGTGCCTGGAGTGCTCCACGGAGTGTCGGAAACACCATATATTTT. Full variable domain (outside the CDR3, taken from reference TRBV30 and TRBJ1-3): SQTIHQWPATLVQPVGSPLSLECTVEGTSNPNLYWYRQAAGRGLQLLFYSVGIGQISSEVPQNLSASRPQDRQFILSSKKLLLSDSGFYLCAWSAPRSVGNTIYFGEGSWLTVV.